The present TCR beta chain was sequenced within a study of blood T cell repertoires in COVID-19. Here immunoSEQ multiplex PCR was the method, and the copy in TCRdb shows in-frame clones only, minus some. Of 140,000 to 150,000 clones in the sample, about 87% were seen once. V was clipped by 1 base and J by 9 bases; unmatched bases: 21. The CDR3 consists of 18 residues. Germline loops: CDR1 SGHDN, CDR2 FVKESK. This receptor was taken from a woman aged 45-59 years with acute or convalescent COVID-19. This chain joins TRBV14 and TRBJ2-7; 7 bases map to TRBD2. Sequencing was done on a sample of peripheral blood. The CDR3 loop is CASSQAWGRADAPSAQYF. DNA for the CDR3: TGTGCCAGCAGCCAAGCATGGGGGAGGGCGGACGCGCCGAGCGCGCAGTACTTC.